A selection of T cell receptor beta chains follows, all from one sample in a study of regulatory T cells in long-lasting Graves disease. TCRdb re-called the multiplex PCR reads with MiXCR, one entry per CDR3 protein. Of about 530,000 distinct CDR3 sequences in the sample, more than 15% were seen once. The data were also submitted as part of a second study, on T cells in Graves' hyperthyroidism and ophthalmopathy.

Sequencing used peripheral blood mononuclear cells (PBMCs), obtained at new diagnosis, from a patient treated with antithyroid drugs. These receptors came from a woman aged 35 to 59 with Graves disease. The conserved cysteine and the conserved F or W are not part of the CDR3 here. Clone size appears in some rows only: once, few, many, or a class for an expanded clone.

j_call clone_size v_call cdr3_aa
TRBJ1-2 many TRBV5-1 ASSLKGDLVSNYGYT
TRBJ2-4 few TRBV6-1 ASSAQTGRNIQY
TRBJ2-3 many TRBV29-1 SVEDPGGTDTQY
TRBJ2-4 few TRBV9 ASSVAGLAKNIQY
TRBJ2-2 NA TRBV2 ASRGTVGRAGELV
TRBJ2-3 NA TRBV24-1 AASDAGTDTDTQY
TRBJ1-6 few TRBV12-3/TRBV12-4 ASRFQGSYNSPLH
TRBJ1-5 NA TRBV12-5 ASGFPIGDSNQPQH
TRBJ2-7 NA TRBV6-5 ASSYFSSGGAYEQY
TRBJ1-1 many TRBV6-1 ASIRDVNTEAF
TRBJ2-3 few TRBV7-3 ASSYSGLSTDTQY
TRBJ1-2 few TRBV10-3 AISVSLGADGYT
TRBJ1-1 once TRBV4-1 ASSLGAGRGNTEAF
TRBJ1-1 many TRBV28 ASTTGQRVSEAF
TRBJ2-2 few TRBV24-1 ATSDFGGSTGELF
TRBJ1-2 many TRBV3-1 ASSQALSNYGYT
TRBJ1-1 NA TRBV4-1 ASVRGGSNTEAF
TRBJ2-2 few TRBV19 ASTYLSGVNTGELF
TRBJ1-2 few TRBV3-1 ASSQDWRTAYGYT
TRBJ1-1 NA TRBV12-3/TRBV12-4 ASSFSYGEDTEAF
TRBJ1-2 many TRBV7-8 ASSLRGGALGSDGYT
TRBJ1-1 many TRBV6-5 ASSFSMNTEAF
TRBJ2-7 NA TRBV5-1 ASSLDRLYEQY
TRBJ1-3 NA TRBV9 ASSVDPMGLDTIY
TRBJ2-7 many TRBV5-1 ASSLRTAYEQY
TRBJ1-5 many TRBV2 ASKRDRVDQPQH
TRBJ2-3 many TRBV11-3 ASSLGFRGAFTDTQY
TRBJ1-2 NA TRBV14 ASRSYYGYT
TRBJ1-2 few TRBV7-6 ASSLQTAGGGYT
TRBJ1-2 few TRBV7-3 ASSLNSNYGYT
TRBJ2-7 many TRBV18 ASSRTVRSDEQY
TRBJ1-2 once TRBV4-1 ASSQALRDYGYT